This T cell receptor (beta chain) was sequenced during a study of blood T cell repertoires in COVID-19. Across the study: COVID-19 samples from acute and convalescent phases originated in the United States, Italy and Spain. From T cells, B-cell-depleted T cells, or PBMCs came the material, which was cDNA or gDNA.

Authors' methods: By means of reference gene primer amplification, nucleated cell counts were estimated. Assay: immunoSEQ multiplex PCR; the TCRdb copy retains only in-frame clones and omits some. The DNA was the basis for D and trimming; V, J and clone size are from that table. Seen here are about 70,000 clones, 80% observed once, and the top ten hold roughly 18%. CDR3 length equals 14 residues. Germline assignment: CDR1 MNHEY and CDR2 SVGAGI. V shed 6 bases, J shed 8 bases, and the junction held 10 bases outside the gene matches. The chain has TRBV6-5 and TRBJ2-1; 7 nucleotides agree with TRBD1. Source material: peripheral blood. The receptor was derived from an older man who had recovered from COVID-19. The CDR3 nucleotides read TGTGCCAGCAGGCGAACAGGGGAATCGGATGAGCAGTTCTTC. Its protein product is CASRRTGESDEQFF.